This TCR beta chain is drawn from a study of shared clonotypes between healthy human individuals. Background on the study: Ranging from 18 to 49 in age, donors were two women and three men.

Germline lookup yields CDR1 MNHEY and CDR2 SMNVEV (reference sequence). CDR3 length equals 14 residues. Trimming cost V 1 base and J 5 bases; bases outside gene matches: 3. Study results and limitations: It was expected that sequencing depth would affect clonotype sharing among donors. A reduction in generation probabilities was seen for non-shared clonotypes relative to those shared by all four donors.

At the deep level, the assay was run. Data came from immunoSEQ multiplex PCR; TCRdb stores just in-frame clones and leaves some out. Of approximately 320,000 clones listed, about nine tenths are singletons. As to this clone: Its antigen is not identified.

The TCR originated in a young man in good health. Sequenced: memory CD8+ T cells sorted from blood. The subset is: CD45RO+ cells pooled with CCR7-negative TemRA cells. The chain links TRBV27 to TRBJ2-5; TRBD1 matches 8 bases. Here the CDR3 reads CASSLLGTGETQYF. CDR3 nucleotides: TGTGCCAGCAGTTTATTGGGGACAGGCGAGACCCAGTACTTC.